One and the same sample provided the 20 T cell receptor beta chains below, sequenced in a study of blood T cell repertoires in COVID-19. Using immunoSEQ multiplex PCR, the repertoire was profiled, and TCRdb retains in-frame clones only, with some absent. The data contain roughly 410,000 clones, around 87% of them seen just once; the ten biggest clones take up approximately 2.4%. Sequencing used peripheral blood. These receptors were taken from a woman in her fifties or sixties with COVID-19, enrolled during active disease.

The rearrangement links TRBV5-4 to TRBJ1-6, with 8 bases aligning to TRBD1. Germline CDR1 is SGHNT and CDR2 is YYREEE (reference sequence). The CDR3 has 16 amino acids. The trim removed 3 bases at V and 2 bases at J, leaving 4 bases unmatched. In DNA form, the CDR3 reads TGTGCCAGCAGCTCGATACAGGGGGCCTATAATTCACCCCTCCACTTT. Its translation: CASSSIQGAYNSPLHF.

J is TRBJ1-5 and V is TRBV28; 7 bases line up with TRBD1. The CDR3 totals 16 residues. Germline values: CDR1 MDHEN, CDR2 SYDVKM. The J segment lost 3 bases and the V segment lost 1 base, leaving 6 bases of the junction unmatched. The CDR3 sequence: CASSLLARGINQPQHF. The CDR3 DNA reads as TGTGCCAGCAGTTTATTAGCCAGGGGGATCAATCAGCCCCAGCATTTT. The entire variable domain, with the rest obtained from reference TRBV28 and TRBJ1-5, is as follows: DVKVTQSSRYLVKRTGEKVFLECVQDMDHENMFWYRQDPGLGLRLIYFSYDVKMKEKGDIPEGYSVSREKKERFSLILESASTNQTSMYLCASSLLARGINQPQHFGDGTRLSIL.

The CDR3 here is CASSQGRGGETQYF. CDR3 nucleotide sequence: TGCGCCAGCAGCCAGGGGCGAGGGGGAGAGACCCAGTACTTC. The genes are TRBV4-1 and TRBJ2-5; weak D call: TRBD1 (6 bases). The CDR3 runs to 14 residues. The V end lost 3 bases, the J end lost 4 bases, and 12 bases lay between the germline ends. The V gene's germline CDR1 is MGHRA and CDR2 YSYEKL.

The DNA for the CDR3 is TGTGCCAGCAGTGAGTCTGTAGGGACACCTAACTCCTACGAGCAGTACTTC. As protein: CASSESVGTPNSYEQYF. V is TRBV6-1 and J is TRBJ2-7; TRBD1 might be the D (6 bases). CDR3 length: 17 amino acids. Germline assignment: CDR1 MNHNS and CDR2 SASEGT. V lost 3 bases, J lost 0 bases, and 18 bases lay in between.

The chain uses TRBV28 and TRBJ1-6; D is uncertain. Per the germline V gene, CDR1 is MDHEN and CDR2 is SYDVKM. This CDR3 spans 14 amino acids. V gave up 6 bases and J gave up 6 bases, with 12 bases separating them. The CDR3 reads CASRPLARNSPLHF. Written as DNA, the CDR3 is TGTGCCAGCAGACCCCTGGCCCGTAATTCACCCCTCCACTTT.

This clone was seen a few times. The chain carries TRBV27 and TRBJ2-7; 7 bases are a match to TRBD1. The trim removed 5 bases at V and 3 bases at J, leaving 10 bases unmatched. Germline CDR1 is MNHEY and CDR2 is SMNVEV (reference sequence). This CDR3 spans 15 amino acids. The CDR3 DNA sequence: TGTGCCAGCAGTCCGACAGGGCCTATGTACTACGAGCAGTACTTC. Its protein product is CASSPTGPMYYEQYF.

CDR3 in DNA: TGTGCCAGCAGCTATAGGGACAGTTGGAATGAGCAGTTCTTC. Translating gives CASSYRDSWNEQFF. The chain couples TRBV6-6 to TRBJ2-1, with 7 bases identical to TRBD1. There are 14 residues in the CDR3. Germline V lookup: CDR1 MNHNY, CDR2 SVGAGI (reference sequence). V dropped 6 bases and J dropped 7; count of bases not matched to a gene: 9.

This chain connects TRBV4-1 to TRBJ2-3; maybe TRBD2 (6 bases). V gave up 0 bases and J gave up 0 bases, with 16 bases separating them. Germline V gene sequence: CDR1 MGHRA, CDR2 YSYEKL. The length of the CDR3 is 18 residues. The CDR3 loop reads CASSQEGATRPSTDTQYF. CDR3 nucleotide sequence: TGCGCCAGCAGCCAAGAAGGGGCGACTAGACCTAGCACAGATACGCAGTATTTT.

This rearrangement joins TRBV7-3 to TRBJ2-5; no firm D call. The germline V gene encodes CDR1 SGHTA and CDR2 FQGTGA. Trimming took 4 bases from V and 3 from J, leaving 9 bases between them. The CDR3 is 13 residues long. The DNA of the CDR3 is TGTGCCAGCAGCTCGAGACGGGAAGAGACCCAGTACTTC. Translating it yields CASSSRREETQYF.

The chain couples TRBV9 to TRBJ2-3, with TRBD2 matching over 7 bases. Trimming at V came to 0 bases and at J to 6 bases, leaving 7 bases not matched to a gene. CDR1 SGDLS and CDR2 YYNGEE come from the germline V gene. The CDR3 length is 15 residues. This CDR3 is CASSVGSGARDTQYF. The CDR3 coding sequence is TGTGCCAGCAGCGTAGGCAGCGGGGCCAGGGATACGCAGTATTTT.

The chain uses TRBV2 and TRBJ1-6; D perhaps matches TRBD1 (5 bases). The CDR3 contains 13 residues. Germline values: CDR1 SNHLY, CDR2 FYNNEI. Trimming shortened V by 4 bases and J by 7 bases, and 8 bases separated the two germline ends. Here the CDR3 reads CASSVDSNSPLHF. The CDR3, as DNA: TGTGCCAGCAGTGTAGACAGCAATTCACCCCTCCACTTT.

This chain connects TRBV7-2 to TRBJ1-4; D is possibly TRBD1 (5 bases). V lost 3 bases and J lost 5, with 10 bases in between. Germline CDR1 is SGHTA and CDR2 is FQGNSA. The CDR3 length is 14 residues. CDR3 amino acids: CASSFREGNEKLFF. The CDR3 DNA reads as TGTGCCAGCAGCTTCAGGGAGGGGAATGAAAAACTGTTTTTT.

CDR3 bases: TGTGCCACCAGTGATCGGACGGACAGGGGGCAGGCTGGGGCCAACGTCCTGACTTTC. It is translated as CATSDRTDRGQAGANVLTF. This chain connects TRBV24-1 to TRBJ2-6, with 11 bases that match TRBD1. The CDR3 contains 19 residues. V dropped 3 bases and J dropped 2; count of bases not matched to a gene: 8. Per the germline V gene, CDR1 is KGHDR and CDR2 is SFDVKD.

The V and J genes are TRBV6-5 and TRBJ2-7; 7 bases map to TRBD1. The CDR3 has 14 residues. Trimming took 5 bases from V and 3 from J; bases not matched to a gene: 7. Germline V lookup: CDR1 MNHEY, CDR2 SVGAGI. The CDR3, as DNA: TGTGCCAGCAGTCCCCAGGGGGTCTACTACGAGCAGTACTTC. This translates into CASSPQGVYYEQYF.

The V call is TRBV7-3, the J call TRBJ2-2; 7 nucleotides align to TRBD1. The CDR3 has 15 amino acids. Unmatched junction bases numbered 2, after V lost 4 bases and J lost 0 bases. Germline values: CDR1 SGHTA, CDR2 FQGTGA. The CDR3 DNA follows: TGTGCCAGCAGCTCGCAGGGGGCGAACACCGGGGAGCTGTTTTTT. It specifies CASSSQGANTGELFF.

This clone was recorded once. The V gene is TRBV28, the J gene TRBJ2-1; 13 bases are a match to TRBD2. The CDR3 covers 17 residues. The V and J ends lost 5 bases and 4 bases, in that order; junction bases with no gene match: 8. Germline lookup yields CDR1 MDHEN and CDR2 SYDVKM. Here the CDR3 reads CASSNSGLAGNYNEQFF. CDR3 DNA: TGTGCCAGCAGTAATTCGGGACTAGCGGGGAATTACAATGAGCAGTTCTTC.

The chain employs TRBV6-4 and TRBJ1-1, with 7 bases that match TRBD1. Looked up from germline, CDR1 is MRHNA and CDR2 is SNTAGT. The CDR3 extends over 14 amino acids. V dropped 8 bases and J dropped 0; count of bases not matched to a gene: 6. CDR3 nucleotide sequence: TGTGCCAGCCGGGACAGCTCCATGAACACTGAAGCTTTCTTT. This encodes CASRDSSMNTEAFF.

The rearrangement joins TRBV5-1 to TRBJ2-2; a weak D match, TRBD1 (5 bases). The V end lost 6 bases, the J end lost 1 base, and 19 bases lay between the germline ends. Germline V gives CDR1 SGHRS, CDR2 YFSETQ. The CDR3 is made up of 17 amino acids. The CDR3 loop is CASKRGTRNENTGELFF. The DNA of the CDR3 is TGCGCCAGCAAAAGGGGCACTCGGAATGAGAACACCGGGGAGCTGTTTTTT.

The chain recombines TRBV7-9 with TRBJ2-7; the match to TRBD2 covers 10 bases. Germline CDR1 is SEHNR and CDR2 is FQNEAQ (reference sequence). The CDR3 has 15 amino acids. V was clipped by 2 bases and J by 5 bases; unmatched bases: 6. CDR3 sequence (DNA): TGTGCCAGCAGCTTAAGCGAGCGGGGGGGCAACGAGCAGTACTTC. This gives the protein CASSLSERGGNEQYF.

J is TRBJ2-3 and V is TRBV7-6, with TRBD1 identical over 7 bases. This CDR3 has 15 amino acids. The ends lost 1 base at V and 6 bases at J; junction bases unmatched: 7. CDR1 SGHVS and CDR2 FNYEAQ come from the germline V gene. The CDR3 protein is CASSLGTGQGDTQYF. The CDR3 nucleotides are TGTGCCAGCAGCTTAGGGACAGGCCAGGGGGATACGCAGTATTTT.